This T cell receptor (beta chain) originates from a study of long-term antiretroviral therapy in people with HIV. Comments on this clone: What it binds is not known.

V was shortened by 8 bases and J by 5 bases, with 16 bases between the two germline ends. The CDR3 spans 13 residues. The germline V gene has CDR1 PRHDT and CDR2 FYEKMQ (reference sequence). Survey-level immunoSEQ v3.0 assays were run. The table came from immunoSEQ multiplex PCR; TCRdb's copy has only in-frame clones and leaves some out. This table has 20,000 to 30,000 clones, 65% to 90% appearing once. Study outcomes and limitations: Controls had broader CDR3 length ranges than HIV repertoires did. Post-ART samples showed increased diversity that remained below transplant donor control levels.

Specimens retained about 0.95-11 million cryopreserved PBMC preceding DNA extraction. The sample consisted of unsorted PBMCs, taken 1.2 years after starting antiretroviral therapy. The gene calls are TRBV13 and TRBJ2-7; D may be TRBD1 or TRBD2 (5 bases each). This TCR was recovered from a man aged 45-65 years with HIV. CDR3 DNA sequence: TGTGCCAGCTCCCCGGGGACCGCAGACGAGCAGTACTTC. Translation gives CASSPGTADEQYF.